This T cell receptor beta chain appears in the sequencing data of a study of CD8+CD57+ T cells in acquired aplastic anemia. Findings and limits, study-wide: Shared by patients and controls, some 29 CD8+ CDR3s were abundant in patients.

Note on this clonotype: The antigen is unknown. At one boundary the junction diverges from the germline segment, which might be a read error.

The TCR beta profiling, which covered VDJ combination and CDR3 sequence, was carried out using genomic DNA as the template. TCRdb analysed the reads with MiXCR anew, one entry per CDR3 protein. Of about 160,000 distinct CDR3 sequences in the sample, roughly 48% were seen once. CDR1 SGHTA and CDR2 FQGNSA come from the germline V gene. The CDR3 has 15 residues. In patients chosen for sequencing, flow cytometry had shown CD8+CD57+ cell expansion. The material sequenced was sorted CD4+, CD8+, or CD8+CD57+ T cells (not recorded which) from PBMCs. The sequence derives from a human donor with aplastic anemia. The J gene is TRBJ2-7, the V gene TRBV7-2; D remains ambiguous. DNA of the CDR3: TGTGCCAGTAGCTTAACCCGGACGAGAGTCCACGAGCAGTACTTC. Its protein product is CASSLTRTRVHEQYF.